This T cell receptor (beta chain) was sequenced in a study of blood T cell repertoires in COVID-19. The data were produced by immunoSEQ multiplex PCR, yet TCRdb's version contains in-frame clones alone and is incomplete. Seen here are a few hundred thousand clones, around 80% observed once, and the top ten hold 6.5% to 9%. V was trimmed by 4 bases and J by 7 bases, leaving 16 bases between them. The CDR3 sequence is 14 residues long. Germline lookup yields CDR1 MGHDK and CDR2 SYGVNS. Sequencing was carried out using PBMCs or T cells enriched from blood (not recorded which). The TCR sequence derives from a woman in her 40s with acute COVID-19. The chain has TRBV25-1 and TRBJ1-1; no clear D gene. The CDR3 coding sequence is TGTGCCAGCAGTGTCTCCCCTCTAATAGATGAAGCTTTCTTT. Its protein product is CASSVSPLIDEAFF.